The 28 T cell receptor beta chains in this list originate from one sample, sequenced in a study of CD8 T cells in ankylosing spondylitis. TCRdb reprocessed the 5' RACE reads with MiXCR, giving one entry per CDR3 protein. This repertoire shows roughly 180,000 distinct CDR3 sequences, around 9.6% found once; its top ten account for around 15%. The source material was blood, either unsorted or a sorted T cell fraction (not recorded which). Source of these receptors: a female donor with ankylosing spondylitis or in good health (not recorded which).

The gene calls are TRBV12-3 or TRBV12-4 and TRBJ2-1; D not resolved. This CDR3 has 15 residues. The V and J ends lost 8 bases and 1 base respectively, with 15 bases between them. This CDR3 reads CASATRLNSYNEQFF. The CDR3 DNA sequence: TGTGCCAGCGCTACGAGGCTTAATTCCTACAATGAGCAGTTCTTC.

The chain joins TRBV9 to TRBJ1-1; no clear D. CDR1 is SGDLS, CDR2 YYNGEE, per germline. This CDR3 comprises 13 residues. V was shortened by 3 bases and J by 0 bases, with 6 bases between the two germline ends. The CDR3 sequence: CASSAGVNTEAFF. For the CDR3, the DNA is TGTGCCAGCAGCGCTGGGGTGAACACTGAAGCTTTCTTT.

This clonotype was observed many times. This chain uses TRBV20-1 with TRBJ2-1; 8 positions match TRBD2. From germline, CDR1 is DFQATT and CDR2 SNEGSKA (reference sequence). The trim removed 4 bases at V and 10 bases at J, leaving 12 bases unmatched. The CDR3 is 14 residues long. The CDR3 here is CSATSSGPSSEQFF. DNA of the CDR3: TGCAGTGCTACATCTAGCGGGCCCTCGTCGGAGCAGTTCTTC.

The chain uses TRBV9 and TRBJ2-1, with 9 positions matching TRBD2. Germline V gives CDR1 SGDLS, CDR2 YYNGEE. J gave up 7 bases and V 4 bases, and 6 bases lay outside the gene matches. The CDR3 length is 14 residues. This CDR3 reads CASSLAGGQNEQFF. The CDR3 nucleotides read TGTGCCAGCAGCCTTGCGGGAGGGCAGAATGAGCAGTTCTTC.

The sample holds many counts of this clonotype. The V gene is TRBV4-3, the J gene TRBJ1-2; weak D call: TRBD1 (6 bases). V lost 4 bases, J lost 4 bases, and 22 bases lay in between. In germline, CDR1 is LGHNA, CDR2 YSLEER. There are 17 residues in the CDR3. The CDR3 region has the DNA TGCGCCAGCAGCCCCCGGACAGACCTATACCGATCCTATGGCTACACCTTC. Encoded protein: CASSPRTDLYRSYGYTF.

This clonotype showed up many times. The CDR3 sequence is CASSLASASYNEQFF. CDR3 DNA: TGTGCCAGCAGCTTAGCCAGCGCCTCCTACAATGAGCAGTTCTTC. The rearrangement links TRBV11-2 to TRBJ2-1; D remains ambiguous. The CDR3 consists of 15 residues. V lost 1 base, J lost 0 bases, and 7 bases lay in between. From germline, CDR1 is SGHAT and CDR2 FQNNGV. Full variable domain (rest looked up from reference TRBV11-2 and TRBJ2-1): EAGVAQSPRYKIIEKRQSVAFWCNPISGHATLYWYQQILGQGPKLLIQFQNNGVVDDSQLPKDRFSAERLKGVDSTLKIQPAKLEDSAVYLCASSLASASYNEQFFGPGTRLTVL.

This clonotype has a handful of counts. This chain connects TRBV27 to TRBJ1-1; possible D gene TRBD1, 6 bases. The CDR3 is 14 amino acids. Germline CDR1 and CDR2: MNHEY and SMNVEV (reference sequence). Trimming cost V 6 bases and J 3 bases, with 14 bases left between them. DNA of the CDR3: TGTGCCAGCAGAAAAGGACAGACCTACACTGAAGCTTTCTTT. It is translated as CASRKGQTYTEAFF.

There are a few counts of this clonotype. The chain joins TRBV6-5 to TRBJ1-5; tentatively, D is TRBD1 (6 bases). This CDR3 has 15 amino acids. In germline, CDR1 is MNHEY, CDR2 SVGAGI. The ends were cut back, 0 bases at V and 6 bases at J, with 12 bases in the middle. CDR3 DNA: TGTGCCAGCAGTTACTCGATCAGGGGAGGTCAGCCCCAGCATTTT. Protein product: CASSYSIRGGQPQHF.

This clonotype was counted many times. The rearrangement links TRBV12-3 or TRBV12-4 to TRBJ1-1; TRBD1 might be the D (5 bases). This CDR3 is 12 amino acids long. Deletions cut 8 bases from V and 2 bases from J, with 9 bases between. DNA of the CDR3: TGTGCCAGCGGTACAGGTAACACTGAAGCTTTCTTT. It translates to CASGTGNTEAFF.

This clonotype has only a few counts. The chain carries TRBV29-1 and TRBJ2-1; 11 bases agree with TRBD2. Germline V gene sequence: CDR1 SQVTM, CDR2 ANQGSEA. Germline trimming cut 5 bases from V and 11 bases from J; bases unmatched to any gene: 5. This CDR3 spans 12 amino acids. The DNA of the CDR3 is TGCAGCGTTCTGGGGACTAGCGGACAGCAGTTCTTC. Translation gives CSVLGTSGQQFF.

This clonotype was counted a few times. The chain recombines TRBV7-2 with TRBJ2-1; TRBD2 is a possible D gene (6 bases). The CDR3 length is 16 residues. Trimming stripped 1 base from V and 6 bases from J, with 16 bases between. Germline CDR1 reads SGHTA; CDR2 reads FQGNSA. CDR3 nucleotides: TGTGCCAGCAGCTTAGGGGGGGACGGACCGGGCAATGAGCAGTTCTTC. Translation: CASSLGGDGPGNEQFF.

This clonotype has more than one count but fewer than ten. This rearrangement joins TRBV6-2 or TRBV6-3 to TRBJ2-1, with 7 bases matching TRBD2. Germline CDR1 MNHEY, CDR2 SVGEGT. The CDR3 covers 17 residues. Trimming took 2 bases from V and 4 from J; bases not matched to a gene: 11. The CDR3 loop reads CASSYPTTSGGYNEQFF. The CDR3 bases are TGTGCCAGCAGTTACCCAACCACCTCGGGGGGATACAATGAGCAGTTCTTC.

V is TRBV3-1 and J is TRBJ2-2; D call uncertain. The ends were cut back, 1 base at V and 4 bases at J, with 19 bases in the middle. The V gene's germline CDR1 is LGHDT and CDR2 YNNKEL (reference sequence). The CDR3 runs to 18 residues. The CDR3, as DNA: TGTGCCAGCAGCCAAGGCGTGTTTTTTGGCCTATCCACCGGGGAGCTGTTTTTT. It translates to CASSQGVFFGLSTGELFF.

The sample holds a few counts of this clonotype. This chain connects TRBV7-9 to TRBJ2-5; D perhaps matches TRBD2 (5 bases). Germline V CDR1 and CDR2: SEHNR, FQNEAQ (reference sequence). Trimming left V 5 bases short and J 2 bases short, with 15 bases between. This CDR3 has 15 residues. The CDR3 DNA reads TGTGCCAGCAGCCCAAGGAGCGGAAGACAAGAGACCCAGTACTTC. It translates to CASSPRSGRQETQYF.

Turning to this clonotype: One end of the junction is discordant with germline, which a read error may explain. The chain combines TRBV7-9 with TRBJ2-3; no firm D call. Germline V gives CDR1 SEHNR, CDR2 FQNEAQ (reference sequence). There are 15 residues in the CDR3. CDR3 coding DNA: TGTGTCAGCAGCTTAGTGTTTCAGGAAACGGATACGCAGTATTTT. The encoded protein is CVSSLVFQETDTQYF.

This clonotype is deemed medium-sized. This rearrangement joins TRBV19 to TRBJ1-5; D may be TRBD1 (5 bases). CDR1 and CDR2 (germline): LNHDA, SQIVND (reference sequence). This CDR3 comprises 14 residues. V was trimmed by 9 bases and J by 1 base, leaving 13 bases between them. The CDR3 spells CASDTRDSNQPQHF. In DNA form, the CDR3 reads TGTGCCAGCGACACCCGGGACAGCAATCAGCCCCAGCATTTT. Full variable domain (missing parts from reference TRBV19 and TRBJ1-5): DGGITQSPKYLFRKEGQNVTLSCEQNLNHDAMYWYRQDPGQGLRLIYYSQIVNDFQKGDIAEGYSVSREKKESFPLTVTSAQKNPTAFYLCASDTRDSNQPQHFGDGTRLSIL.

This clonotype was counted between two and nine times. This sequence joins TRBV20-1 and TRBJ1-1; D perhaps matches TRBD1 (5 bases). The V and J ends lost 2 bases and 7 bases respectively, with 11 bases between them. CDR1 and CDR2 from the germline V gene are DFQATT and SNEGSKA (reference sequence). The CDR3 sequence is 12 residues long. The CDR3 protein is CSARWGIYEAFF. In DNA, the CDR3 is TGCAGTGCTAGATGGGGGATTTATGAAGCTTTCTTT.

This clonotype was seen a few times. This sequence joins TRBV24-1 and TRBJ2-2, with D possibly being TRBD2 (6 bases). V was clipped by 3 bases and J by 3 bases, with 19 bases between them. In germline, CDR1 is KGHDR, CDR2 SFDVKD. The CDR3 loop spans 18 amino acids. CDR3 nucleotide sequence: TGTGCCACCAGTGATCCGGGGGACTCCGCCGGCGACACCGGGGAGCTGTTTTTT. Protein product: CATSDPGDSAGDTGELFF.

This chain joins TRBV10-3 and TRBJ2-1, with D possibly matching TRBD2 (6 bases). V lost 3 bases and J lost 5, with 14 bases in between. Germline V gene data show CDR1 as ENHRY and CDR2 as SYGVKD. The length of the CDR3 is 15 residues. CDR3 sequence reads: CAISEGAGPNNEQFF. The CDR3 nucleotides are TGTGCCATCAGTGAAGGGGCGGGGCCCAACAATGAGCAGTTCTTC.

This clonotype was counted many times. The chain couples TRBV6-1 to TRBJ2-7; D is unclear. V lost 3 bases and J 3 bases, leaving 12 bases between the germline ends. CDR1 MNHNS and CDR2 SASEGT come from the germline V gene. The CDR3 totals 14 residues. The CDR3 reads CASSDPHYLYEQYF. DNA of the CDR3: TGTGCCAGCAGTGACCCACACTACCTCTACGAGCAGTACTTC.

This clonotype was counted between two and nine times. The V gene is TRBV7-9, the J gene TRBJ2-1, with TRBD2 as a possible D gene (5 bases). The CDR3 runs 15 residues. V was trimmed by 3 bases and J by 8 bases, leaving 17 bases between them. Germline V gives CDR1 SEHNR, CDR2 FQNEAQ (reference sequence). CDR3 nucleotides: TGTGCCAGCAGCTTCGACACTAGTTTCCGCTATGAGCAGTTCTTC. It codes for CASSFDTSFRYEQFF.

The J gene is TRBJ2-2, the V gene TRBV10-3, with no clear D. Trimming left V 8 bases short and J 3 bases short, with 4 bases between. This CDR3 comprises 11 residues. Looked up from germline, CDR1 is ENHRY and CDR2 is SYGVKD. DNA for the CDR3: TGTGCCATCTTGGACACCGGGGAGCTGTTTTTT. Its translation is CAILDTGELFF.

This clonotype was observed many times. The chain recombines TRBV10-3 with TRBJ2-1; TRBD2 agrees at 15 bases. V lost 4 bases to trimming and J lost 5 bases; unmatched junction nucleotides: 9. Germline V gene lookup returns CDR1 ENHRY and CDR2 SYGVKD. The CDR3 totals 18 residues. CDR3 nucleotides: TGTGCCATCAGTGGTTTTGGGACTAGCGGGAGGTTAGACAATGAGCAGTTCTTC. Translation gives CAISGFGTSGRLDNEQFF.

J is TRBJ2-7 and V is TRBV6-1; D may match TRBD1 or TRBD2 (5 bases each). Per germline, CDR1 MNHNS and CDR2 SASEGT. The CDR3 is 14 residues long. With 7 bases removed from V and 3 bases from J, the gap between germline ends came to 16 bases. The CDR3 DNA reads TGTGCCAGCAACGGTGGGACGCAAATCTACGAGCAGTACTTC. Encoded protein: CASNGGTQIYEQYF.

The chain carries TRBV6-1 and TRBJ1-5, with 8 bases aligning to TRBD1. The CDR3 has 15 residues. The junction had 9 bases not matched to a gene; V was cut back by 6 bases and J by 5 bases. Germline V gives CDR1 MNHNS, CDR2 SASEGT. The CDR3 sequence: CASSSDRVADQPQHF. CDR3 DNA sequence: TGTGCCAGCAGCTCGGACAGGGTGGCCGATCAGCCCCAGCATTTT.

This clonotype was seen just once. V and J are TRBV7-8 and TRBJ1-4, with 7 bases identical to TRBD1. After removal of 5 bases from V and 6 bases from J, the junction contained 9 bases not matched to a gene. The germline CDR1 and CDR2 sequences are SGHVS and FQNEAQ. CDR3 size: 15 residues. CDR3 sequence: CASSEHRGDHEKLFF. CDR3 DNA: TGTGCCAGCAGCGAGCACAGGGGCGACCATGAAAAACTGTTTTTT.

This clonotype appeared a few times. This sequence joins TRBV13 and TRBJ2-4, with TRBD1 matching over 9 bases. The ends lost 5 bases at V and 7 bases at J; junction bases unmatched: 3. The CDR3 is made up of 13 amino acids. The germline gives CDR1 PRHDT, CDR2 FYEKMQ (reference sequence). Here the CDR3 DNA reads TGTGCCAGCAGCCTCGGGACAGGGAACATTCAGTACTTC. Translating gives CASSLGTGNIQYF.

This clonotype was detected ten times or more. The V and J genes are TRBV4-3 and TRBJ1-1; D may be TRBD1 (5 bases). This CDR3 spans 14 amino acids. Per the germline V gene, CDR1 is LGHNA and CDR2 is YSLEER. Trimming cost V 4 bases and J 0 bases, with 9 bases left between them. The CDR3 region is CASSPRQLNTEAFF. In nucleotides, the CDR3 is TGCGCCAGCAGCCCCCGACAGCTGAACACTGAAGCTTTCTTT.